A single T cell receptor beta chain is shown here with its context. Profiled with immunoSEQ multiplex PCR; TCRdb holds only in-frame clones, not every one. The sample lists about 230,000 clones, under 90% occurring once. These data belong to a study of blood T cell repertoires in COVID-19. Looking at the study overall: The cDNA or gDNA used as material had been derived from T cells, B-cell-depleted T cells, or PBMCs.

Individuals drawn from 24 US areas were roughly 18 to 95 years old. The CDR3 has 15 amino acids. Germline CDR1 SGHDT, CDR2 YYEEEE. V dropped 4 bases and J dropped 2 bases, with 13 bases sitting between them. The sample was PBMCs or T cells enriched from blood (not recorded which). This TCR was recovered from a woman in her thirties with acute COVID-19. This chain links TRBV5-6 with TRBJ2-1; tentatively, D is TRBD2 (7 bases). CDR3 DNA sequence: TGTGCCAGCAGCAGGGGCGGGGGCGCCTACAATGAGCAGTTCTTC. This translates into CASSRGGGAYNEQFF.